These T cell receptor beta chains were read from a single sample in a study of T cells expressing NK-cell markers. TCRdb reanalyzed the 5' RACE reads and collapses them to one entry per CDR3 protein, without DNA. The table counts about 550,000 distinct CDR3 sequences; around 4% lies in the top ten. The specimen was blood T cells: a sorted CD56 or NKG2C T cell subset, CD4+ or CD8+ T cells, or bulk PBMC T cells (not recorded which). These receptors were taken from a man younger than 35 in good health. Each CDR3 is given with its conserved first and last residue.

TRBJ2-7 15 TRBV6-5 CASSYRTGKPYEQYF
TRBJ2-5 18 TRBV7-2 CASSLSLLSSGSKQTQYF
TRBJ2-1 14 TRBV9 CASSVGDGGNEQFF
TRBJ2-3 13 TRBV5-1 CASSERPTDTQYF
TRBJ1-6 14 TRBV4-1 CASSQQGSNSPLHF
TRBJ2-1 14 TRBV5-1 CASSLKNLVNEQFF
TRBJ2-7 15 TRBV5-1 CASSFSPGGAREQYF
TRBJ2-1 12 TRBV12-3/TRBV12-4 CASSLSWTSLFF
TRBJ2-7 13 TRBV7-2 CASSLDRVYEQYF
TRBJ2-3 13 TRBV29-1 CSVVGGEPDTQYF
TRBJ1-2 15 TRBV7-6 CASSPTESGRGGYTF
TRBJ2-5 16 TRBV7-2 CASSLNSGMPKETQYF
TRBJ1-2 14 TRBV6-1 CASSPTTGGYGYTF
TRBJ2-1 13 TRBV12-3/TRBV12-4 CASSSQGNNEQFF
TRBJ2-1 17 TRBV19 CASRKWRGGSSYNEQFF
TRBJ2-1 15 TRBV2 CASSESRGTYNEQFF
TRBJ1-2 12 TRBV5-6 CASSRQGRIYTF
TRBJ2-1 15 TRBV6-5 CASSYLRERSGEQFF
TRBJ2-7 16 TRBV5-1 CASSPWTSGETYEQYF
TRBJ1-2 11 TRBV29-1 CSVVADYGYTF
TRBJ2-7 15 TRBV3-1 CASSHGGNGRVEQYF
TRBJ1-1 17 TRBV6-5 CASSYSRGRVVNTEAFF
TRBJ2-1 15 TRBV7-3 CASSLEGDLGNEQFF
TRBJ2-3 15 TRBV10-3 CAISESHRRTDTQYF
TRBJ2-2 14 TRBV7-2 CASSLIGGPGELFF
TRBJ2-1 19 TRBV9 CASSVAPPSRSGLHNEQFF
TRBJ2-7 14 TRBV10-3 CAVNSGTSEYEQYF
TRBJ2-3 15 TRBV12-3/TRBV12-4 CASSISKAPIDTQYF
TRBJ2-6 17 TRBV10-3 CAISEVVGISGANVLTF
TRBJ2-1 17 TRBV20-1 CSARDSSGASRYNEQFF
TRBJ2-5 17 TRBV5-6 CASRSLTGLGPQETQYF
TRBJ2-7 16 TRBV19 CASSIDRLGQSYEQYF
TRBJ2-5 15 TRBV12-3/TRBV12-4 CASTSTARTEETQYF
TRBJ2-1 16 TRBV5-6 CASSAGLAGASNEQFF
TRBJ2-2 20 TRBV11-2 CASSLVQATTLLLNTGELFF
TRBJ2-1 15 TRBV5-1 CASSLAAGRGNEQFF
TRBJ2-7 16 TRBV4-2 CASSQDRGGSGYEQYF
TRBJ2-5 18 TRBV5-1 CASSLAVPGTSGRETQYF
TRBJ2-5 15 TRBV20-1 CSASTLAGAYETQYF
TRBJ2-5 15 TRBV5-1 CASSFQTGEQETQYF
TRBJ1-6 13 TRBV15 CATSNRYNSPLHF